Below, 15 T cell receptor beta chains from the same sample are listed, as sequenced in a study of blood T cells in healthy people across ages. Combining a sample-barcoded 5' primer with a J-beta primer mix, a second PCR ran for roughly 7 to 12 cycles. TCRdb processed the 5' RACE reads anew with MiXCR; each CDR3 protein has one entry. The sample records approximately 1,100,000 distinct CDR3 sequences, 45% being singletons. The sequenced sample was blood. The receptors stem from a woman aged 60-75 years in good health.

This clonotype has more than one count but fewer than ten. The genes are TRBV20-1 and TRBJ1-6; 11 positions agree with TRBD1. CDR3 length: 18 amino acids. Per the germline V gene, CDR1 is DFQATT and CDR2 is SNEGSKA (reference sequence). Trimming at V came to 1 base and at J to 8 bases, leaving 13 bases not matched to a gene. The CDR3: CSARATGAGTGGYSPLHF. As DNA, the CDR3 is TGCAGTGCTAGAGCGACTGGGGCGGGGACAGGGGGATATTCACCCCTCCACTTT.

This chain connects TRBV29-1 to TRBJ2-2; D not resolved. Trimming took off 7 bases at V and 3 bases at J, with 9 bases between the two ends. Germline CDR1 reads SQVTM; CDR2 reads ANQGSEA. This CDR3 has 12 amino acids. The CDR3 DNA reads as TGCAGCGCCGTAGAATACACCGGGGAGCTGTTTTTT. Its protein product is CSAVEYTGELFF.

This clonotype has more than one count but fewer than ten. CDR3 DNA sequence: TGTGCCAGCAGCTGGTTCGGGACTAACAACTCCTACGAGCAGTACTTC. This gives the protein CASSWFGTNNSYEQYF. V usage is TRBV7-9 and J usage is TRBJ2-7, with 7 bases aligning to TRBD2. This CDR3 is built from 16 residues. The junction had 9 bases not matched to a gene; V was cut back by 4 bases and J by 0 bases. Looked up from germline, CDR1 is SEHNR and CDR2 is FQNEAQ (reference sequence). Full variable domain (rest looked up from reference TRBV7-9 and TRBJ2-7): DTGVSQNPRHKITKRGQNVTFRCDPISEHNRLYWYRQTLGQGPEFLTYFQNEAQLEKSRLLSDRFSAERPKGSFSTLEIQRTEQGDSAMYLCASSWFGTNNSYEQYFGPGTRLTVT.

This clonotype occurred a few times. V gene TRBV25-1 combines with J gene TRBJ2-1; D gene unclear. Looked up from germline, CDR1 is MGHDK and CDR2 is SYGVNS. Trimming stripped 2 bases from V and 7 bases from J, with 6 bases between. CDR3 size: 12 residues. The CDR3 bases are TGTGCCAGCAGTGAAGTAGGTAATGAGCAGTTCTTC. Its translation is CASSEVGNEQFF.

This clonotype was seen more than once but under ten times. The genes are TRBV29-1 and TRBJ2-3; 9 bases align to TRBD2. CDR1 is SQVTM and CDR2 is ANQGSEA in the germline V gene. J gave up 1 base and V 5 bases, and 1 base lay outside the gene matches. CDR3 size: 13 residues. The CDR3 loop is CSVRTSGTDTQYF. DNA of the CDR3: TGCAGCGTTAGGACTAGCGGCACAGATACGCAGTATTTT.

This chain joins TRBV7-2 and TRBJ2-1, with a possible D match to TRBD2 (7 bases). The germline gives CDR1 SGHTA, CDR2 FQGNSA. Trimming shortened V by 5 bases and J by 6 bases, and 17 bases separated the two germline ends. CDR3 length equals 15 residues. CDR3 in DNA: TGTGCCAGCAGCACCAGGAGGGGGGGGATCAATGAGCAGTTCTTC. It specifies CASSTRRGGINEQFF.

This chain links TRBV20-1 with TRBJ2-5; 13 nucleotides match TRBD2. The length of the CDR3 is 15 residues. In germline, CDR1 is DFQATT, CDR2 SNEGSKA (reference sequence). The J segment lost 11 bases and the V segment lost 4 bases, leaving 13 bases of the junction unmatched. The CDR3 DNA sequence: TGCAGTGCTACGCTGACTAGCGGGAGGCACAATGAGCAGTACTTC. It is translated as CSATLTSGRHNEQYF.

V and J are TRBV4-2 and TRBJ2-2, with 10 bases identical to TRBD2. There are 18 residues in the CDR3. Germline CDR1 LGHNA, CDR2 YNFKEQ. V shed 0 bases and J 8 bases; nucleotides not matched to a gene: 12. In DNA form, the CDR3 reads TGTGCCAGCAGCCAAGATAGCCTAGCGGGGGCCCCCCGTGGGGAGCTGTTTTTT. It yields the protein CASSQDSLAGAPRGELFF.

The count of this clonotype is one. This rearrangement joins TRBV12-3 or TRBV12-4 to TRBJ1-5; possibly TRBD1 for D (5 bases). V was pared by 6 bases and J by 0 bases, with 18 bases between. This CDR3 region has 17 residues. The CDR3 region is CASRTGTFSCSNQPQHF. The CDR3 bases are TGTGCCAGCAGAACCGGGACTTTTTCATGTAGCAATCAGCCCCAGCATTTT.

Note on this clonotype: One junction end does not reproduce the germline sequence, and a read error may be involved. This rearrangement joins TRBV27 to TRBJ1-2, with TRBD1 as a possible D gene (5 bases). This CDR3 has 15 amino acids. Germline CDR1 and CDR2: MNHEY and SMNVEV (reference sequence). Here the CDR3 DNA reads TGTGCCAGCAGACCCACGGACGGGGCCGGCTATGGCCACACCTTC. Translated, it gives CASRPTDGAGYGHTF.

The V gene is TRBV11-2, the J gene TRBJ2-5; D unclear. The CDR3 consists of 15 residues. Trimming removed 1 base from V and 1 base from J, with 10 bases in between. Germline CDR1 reads SGHAT; CDR2 reads FQNNGV. In DNA form, the CDR3 reads TGTGCCAGCAGCTTAGGTTCGAAGAGCCAAGAGACCCAGTACTTC. Protein sequence: CASSLGSKSQETQYF. Combining the CDR3 with reference TRBV11-2 and TRBJ2-5 gives the whole variable domain EAGVAQSPRYKIIEKRQSVAFWCNPISGHATLYWYQQILGQGPKLLIQFQNNGVVDDSQLPKDRFSAERLKGVDSTLKIQPAKLEDSAVYLCASSLGSKSQETQYFGPGTRLLVL.

This sequence joins TRBV7-8 and TRBJ1-2, with TRBD1 matching over 9 bases. The CDR3 runs to 18 residues. The germline V gene has CDR1 SGHVS and CDR2 FQNEAQ. V lost 0 bases and J lost 8; bases outside the gene matches: 16. The CDR3, as DNA: TGTGCCAGCAGCTTAGCAGGAGGACAGGGGATGTCCGTGGGGGGCTACACCTTC. Its translation: CASSLAGGQGMSVGGYTF.

This clonotype was counted a single time. A much larger clone differs from this one at a single base, so this may be a read error. The chain recombines TRBV20-1 with TRBJ2-5; possibly TRBD1 for D (5 bases). The germline CDR1 and CDR2 sequences are DFQATT and SNEGSKA (reference sequence). This CDR3 has 13 residues. Trimming shortened V by 7 bases and J by 3 bases, and 15 bases separated the two germline ends. Written as DNA, the CDR3 is TGCAGTGACAGGCACGAGGCTGAAGAGACCCAGTACTTC. Translating it yields CSDRHEAEETQYF.

The chain is built from TRBV2 and TRBJ2-1; D gene ambiguous. The V gene's germline CDR1 is SNHLY and CDR2 FYNNEI. The CDR3 is 12 residues long. V lost 6 bases, J lost 10 bases, and 13 bases lay in between. CDR3 in amino acids: CASRLFGNEQFF. CDR3 sequence (DNA): TGTGCCAGCAGGCTTTTTGGGAACGAGCAGTTCTTC.

The chain couples TRBV11-1 to TRBJ2-5, with D unclear. V was cut by 1 base and J by 3 bases, with 12 bases left in between. The CDR3 consists of 15 residues. The germline gives CDR1 SGHAT, CDR2 FQDESV (reference sequence). CDR3 sequence reads: CASSLGTSQKETQYF. The CDR3 nucleotides are TGTGCCAGCAGCTTAGGAACGAGTCAGAAAGAGACCCAGTACTTC.